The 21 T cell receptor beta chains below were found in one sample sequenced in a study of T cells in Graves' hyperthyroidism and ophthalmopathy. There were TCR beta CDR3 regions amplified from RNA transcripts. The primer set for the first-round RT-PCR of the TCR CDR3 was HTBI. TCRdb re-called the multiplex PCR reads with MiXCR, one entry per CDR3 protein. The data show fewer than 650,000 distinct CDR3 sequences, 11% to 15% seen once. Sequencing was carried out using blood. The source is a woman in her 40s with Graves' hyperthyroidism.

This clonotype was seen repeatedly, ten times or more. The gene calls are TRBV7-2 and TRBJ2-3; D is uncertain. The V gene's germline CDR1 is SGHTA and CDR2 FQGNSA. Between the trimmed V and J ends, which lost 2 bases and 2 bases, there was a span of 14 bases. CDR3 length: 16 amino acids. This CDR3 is CASSLNGGRNTDTQYF. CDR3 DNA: TGTGCCAGCAGCTTAAACGGTGGTCGGAACACAGATACGCAGTATTTT.

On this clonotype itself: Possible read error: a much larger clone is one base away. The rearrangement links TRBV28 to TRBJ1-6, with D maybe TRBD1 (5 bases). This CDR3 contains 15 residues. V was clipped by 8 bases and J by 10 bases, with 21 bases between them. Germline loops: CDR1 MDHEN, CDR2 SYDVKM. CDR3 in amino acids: CASGAGTLSGSPLHF. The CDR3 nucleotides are TGTGCCAGCGGAGCCGGGACTTTAAGCGGATCACCCCTCCACTTT. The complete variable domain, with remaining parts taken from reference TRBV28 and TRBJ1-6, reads DVKVTQSSRYLVKRTGEKVFLECVQDMDHENMFWYRQDPGLGLRLIYFSYDVKMKEKGDIPEGYSVSREKKERFSLILESASTNQTSMYLCASGAGTLSGSPLHFGNGTRLTVT.

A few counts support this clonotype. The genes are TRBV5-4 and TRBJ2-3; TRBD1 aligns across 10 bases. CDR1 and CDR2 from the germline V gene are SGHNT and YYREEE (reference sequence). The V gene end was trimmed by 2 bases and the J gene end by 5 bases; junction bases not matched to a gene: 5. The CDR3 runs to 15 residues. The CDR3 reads CASSFGDRGRDTQYF. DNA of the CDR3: TGTGCCAGCAGCTTTGGGGACAGGGGAAGAGATACGCAGTATTTT.

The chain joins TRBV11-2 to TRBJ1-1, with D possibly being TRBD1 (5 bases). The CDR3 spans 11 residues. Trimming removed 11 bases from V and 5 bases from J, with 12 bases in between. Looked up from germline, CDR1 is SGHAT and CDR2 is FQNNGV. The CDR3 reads CADSLVTEAFF. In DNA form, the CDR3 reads TGTGCCGACAGTTTGGTTACTGAAGCTTTCTTT. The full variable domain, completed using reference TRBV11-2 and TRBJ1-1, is EAGVAQSPRYKIIEKRQSVAFWCNPISGHATLYWYQQILGQGPKLLIQFQNNGVVDDSQLPKDRFSAERLKGVDSTLKIQPAKLEDSAVYLCADSLVTEAFFGQGTRLTVV.

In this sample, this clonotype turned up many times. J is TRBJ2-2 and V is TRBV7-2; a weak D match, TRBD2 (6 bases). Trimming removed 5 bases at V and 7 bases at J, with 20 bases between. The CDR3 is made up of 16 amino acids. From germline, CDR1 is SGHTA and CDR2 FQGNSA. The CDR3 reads CASSHQGGPKVGELFF. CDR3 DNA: TGTGCCAGCAGCCATCAGGGAGGCCCTAAGGTCGGGGAGCTGTTTTTT.

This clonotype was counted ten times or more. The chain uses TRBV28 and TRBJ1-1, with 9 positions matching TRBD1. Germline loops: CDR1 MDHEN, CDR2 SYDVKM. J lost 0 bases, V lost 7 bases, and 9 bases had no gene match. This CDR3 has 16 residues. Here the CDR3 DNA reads TGTGCCAGCATACAAGCCGGGACAGGGCTGAACACTGAAGCTTTCTTT. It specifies CASIQAGTGLNTEAFF. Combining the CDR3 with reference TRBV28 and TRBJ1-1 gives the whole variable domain DVKVTQSSRYLVKRTGEKVFLECVQDMDHENMFWYRQDPGLGLRLIYFSYDVKMKEKGDIPEGYSVSREKKERFSLILESASTNQTSMYLCASIQAGTGLNTEAFFGQGTRLTVV.

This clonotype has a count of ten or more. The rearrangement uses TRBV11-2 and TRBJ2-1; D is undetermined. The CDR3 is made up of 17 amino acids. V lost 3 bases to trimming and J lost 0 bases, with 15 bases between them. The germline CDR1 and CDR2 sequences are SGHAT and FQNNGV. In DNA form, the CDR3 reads TGTGCCAGCAGCTTCCTGTGGAGCGCGAGCTCCTACAATGAGCAGTTCTTC. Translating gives CASSFLWSASSYNEQFF.

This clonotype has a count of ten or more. CDR3 loop: CASSPTISSQETQYF. The CDR3 DNA is TGTGCCAGCAGCCCCACAATCAGCTCCCAAGAGACCCAGTACTTC. The chain links TRBV27 to TRBJ2-5; D remains unclear. CDR3 length: 15 residues. Per germline, CDR1 MNHEY and CDR2 SMNVEV (reference sequence). The V end lost 6 bases, the J end lost 1 base, and 15 bases lay between the germline ends.

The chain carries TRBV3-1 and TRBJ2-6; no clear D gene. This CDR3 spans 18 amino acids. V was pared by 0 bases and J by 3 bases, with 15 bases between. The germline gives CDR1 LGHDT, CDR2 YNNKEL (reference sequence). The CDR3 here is CASSQDSMLTYGANVLTF. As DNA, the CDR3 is TGTGCCAGCAGCCAAGATAGTATGTTAACTTATGGGGCCAACGTCCTGACTTTC.

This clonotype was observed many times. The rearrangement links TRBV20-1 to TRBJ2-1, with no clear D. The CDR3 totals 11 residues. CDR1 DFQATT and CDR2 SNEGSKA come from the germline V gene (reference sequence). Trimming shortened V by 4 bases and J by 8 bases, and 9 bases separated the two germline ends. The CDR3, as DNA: TGCAGTGCTACAGAGACCTATGAGCAGTTCTTC. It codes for CSATETYEQFF.

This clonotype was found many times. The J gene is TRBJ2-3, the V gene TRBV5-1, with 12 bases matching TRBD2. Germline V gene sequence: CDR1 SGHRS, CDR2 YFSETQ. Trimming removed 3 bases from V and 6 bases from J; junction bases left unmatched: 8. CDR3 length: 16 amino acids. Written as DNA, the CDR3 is TGCGCCAGCAGCTCAGGACTAGCGGGATTCTTTGATACGCAGTATTTT. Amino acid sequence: CASSSGLAGFFDTQYF.

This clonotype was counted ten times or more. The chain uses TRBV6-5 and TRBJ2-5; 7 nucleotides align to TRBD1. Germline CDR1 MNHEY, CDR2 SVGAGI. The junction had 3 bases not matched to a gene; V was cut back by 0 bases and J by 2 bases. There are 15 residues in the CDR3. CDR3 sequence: CASSYSPGQQETQYF. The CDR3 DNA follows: TGTGCCAGCAGTTACTCGCCGGGACAGCAAGAGACCCAGTACTTC.

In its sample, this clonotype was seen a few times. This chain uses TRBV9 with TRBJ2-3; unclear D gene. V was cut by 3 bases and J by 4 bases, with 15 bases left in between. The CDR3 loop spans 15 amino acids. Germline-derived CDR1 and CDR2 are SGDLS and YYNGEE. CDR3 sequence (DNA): TGTGCCAGCAGCGCTCTAGAGATAGAGTCAGATACGCAGTATTTT. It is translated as CASSALEIESDTQYF. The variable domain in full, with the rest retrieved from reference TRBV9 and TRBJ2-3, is DSGVTQTPKHLITATGQRVTLRCSPRSGDLSVYWYQQSLDQGLQFLIQYYNGEERAKGNILERFSAQQFPDLHSELNLSSLELGDSALYFCASSALEIESDTQYFGPGTRLTVL.

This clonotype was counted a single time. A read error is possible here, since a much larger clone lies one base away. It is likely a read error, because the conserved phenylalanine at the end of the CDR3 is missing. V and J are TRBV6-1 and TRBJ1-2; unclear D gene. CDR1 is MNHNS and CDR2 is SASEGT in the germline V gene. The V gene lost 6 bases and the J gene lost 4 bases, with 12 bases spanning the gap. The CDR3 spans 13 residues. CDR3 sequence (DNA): TGTGCCAGCAGACACGCGGCCGCCTATGGCTACACCCTC. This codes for CASRHAAAYGYTL.

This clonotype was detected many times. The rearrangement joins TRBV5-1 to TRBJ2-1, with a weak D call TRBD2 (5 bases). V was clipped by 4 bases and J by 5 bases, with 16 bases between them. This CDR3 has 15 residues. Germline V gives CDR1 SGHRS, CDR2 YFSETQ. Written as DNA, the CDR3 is TGCGCCAGCAGCAGAGCTCTAGGGAGTAACAATGAGCAGTTCTTC. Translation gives CASSRALGSNNEQFF.

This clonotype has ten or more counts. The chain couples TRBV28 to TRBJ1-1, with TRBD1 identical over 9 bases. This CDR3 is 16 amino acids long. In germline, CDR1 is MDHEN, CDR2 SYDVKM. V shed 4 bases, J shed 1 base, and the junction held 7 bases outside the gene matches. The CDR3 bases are TGTGCCAGCAGTTGGGGACAGGGAATCCCGAACACTGAAGCTTTCTTT. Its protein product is CASSWGQGIPNTEAFF.

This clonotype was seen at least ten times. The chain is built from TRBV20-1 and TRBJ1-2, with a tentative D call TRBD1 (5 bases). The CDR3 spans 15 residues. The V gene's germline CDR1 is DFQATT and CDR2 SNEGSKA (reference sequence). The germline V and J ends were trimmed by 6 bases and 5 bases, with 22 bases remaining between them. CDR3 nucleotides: TGCAGTGCCCCCAGCACCGACAGCGTTGCTTATGGCTACACCTTC. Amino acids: CSAPSTDSVAYGYTF.

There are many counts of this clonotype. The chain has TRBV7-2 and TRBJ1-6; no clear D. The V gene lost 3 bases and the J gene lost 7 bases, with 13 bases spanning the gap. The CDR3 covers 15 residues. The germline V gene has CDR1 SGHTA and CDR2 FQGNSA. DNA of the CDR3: TGTGCCAGCAGCTTTGAAACGCGGCCCAATTCACCCCTCCACTTT. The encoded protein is CASSFETRPNSPLHF.

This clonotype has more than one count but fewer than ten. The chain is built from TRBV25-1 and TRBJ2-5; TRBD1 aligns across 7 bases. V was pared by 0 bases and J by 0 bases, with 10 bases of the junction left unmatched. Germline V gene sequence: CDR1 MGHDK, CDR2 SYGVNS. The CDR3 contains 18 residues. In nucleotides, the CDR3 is TGTGCCAGCAGTGAATATTTTCGACAGGGCCCTTACCAAGAGACCCAGTACTTC. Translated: CASSEYFRQGPYQETQYF.

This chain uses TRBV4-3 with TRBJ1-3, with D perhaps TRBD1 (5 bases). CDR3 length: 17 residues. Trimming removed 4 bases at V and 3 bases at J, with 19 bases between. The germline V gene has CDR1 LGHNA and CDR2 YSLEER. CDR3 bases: TGCGCCAGCAGCCCTCCCTCAGGGCATCTCCGTGGAAACACCATATATTTT. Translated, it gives CASSPPSGHLRGNTIYF.

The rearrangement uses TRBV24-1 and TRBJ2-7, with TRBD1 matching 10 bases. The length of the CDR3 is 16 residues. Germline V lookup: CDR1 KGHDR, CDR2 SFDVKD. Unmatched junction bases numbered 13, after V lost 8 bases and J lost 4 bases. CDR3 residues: CATTMFRDRGLYEQYF. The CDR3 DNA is TGTGCCACCACAATGTTTCGGGACAGGGGCTTATACGAGCAGTACTTC.